This entry describes one TCR beta chain. The table lists this clone with a count of one. Which antigen it targets is not known. Base qualities are missing; no much larger clone stands one base away. TCRbeta CDR3 regions were amplified from genomic DNA by means of the immunoSEQ Assay, a bias-controlled multiplex PCR. In the paper's pipeline: Within the assay, amplification of reference gene primers was used to estimate how many nucleated cells each sample contained. To quantify the absolute abundance of each unique TCRbeta CDR3 rearrangement, sequence reads were collapsed and filtered. For each sample, productive Simpson clonality was calculated as the square root of Simpson's diversity index across productive rearrangements. Not all clones reach the TCRdb copy of this immuneACCESS table, which keeps in-frame sequences only. Checked studies attribute under half of the gap to unresolved V genes and leave the rest unexplained. The V and J calls and clone size come from that table; D and trimming were worked out from the DNA. The sample profile shows about 330,000 clones; approximately 88% of them were found once. Approximately 9.9% of the sample belongs to the ten largest clones.

At one collaborating source in Seattle, patients were enrolled during active infection and were followed longitudinally through the course of disease. The collaborating institutions used their own protocols to collect whole blood in K2EDTA tubes. Collaborator samples were shipped for TCRbeta analysis as frozen whole blood, isolated PBMCs, or DNA extracted from either sample type. The data belong to a study of blood T cell repertoires in COVID-19 (dated by TCRdb to the early 2020s). Broadly, across the study: Samples covering the acute and convalescent phases of COVID-19 were provided by collaborators in the United States, Italy and Spain. The prospective study material was composed of cDNA or gDNA derived from T cells, B-cell-depleted T cells, or PBMCs. The dataset comprised deeply sampled blood TCRbeta repertoires from subjects exposed to, actively infected with, or recovered from COVID-19. The repertoires were released in a freely available public database meant as a resource for research on the immune response to SARS-CoV-2. The samples were drawn from two sources: the first 160 participants of the ongoing ImmuneRACE study, and fewer than 1,500 subjects contributed by 6 global collaborators. Sample metadata almost always included a de-identified subject ID, COVID-19 status, age in years and sex. Where HLA class I and class II types were available, the types were taken from metadata supplied by the sample provider, not from assay-based typing.

The research as a whole found: The amount of clinical and demographic metadata varied by source and participant and was provided uncurated.

The cysteine opens and the phenylalanine closes a CDR3 of 14 amino acids. Here the CDR3 DNA is all that survives: 42 bases in frame from base 1. Compared with germline, V lacks 3 bases and J lacks 5 bases; bases without a gene match: 2. CDR1 and CDR2 were assigned from the germline V gene (reference sequence) as MNHEY and SMNVEV. The source material was peripheral blood. This receptor chain uses TRBV27 and TRBJ2-7, and 12 bases in between align with TRBD1. The clonotype comes from a man aged 30-40 years with COVID-19, enrolled during active disease. The nucleotide sequence reads as follows: TGTGCCAGCAGTTTGGGGACAGGGGGCCACGAGCAGTACTTC. This yields the protein CASSLGTGGHEQYF.